This T cell receptor beta chain was observed in a study of blood T cell repertoires in COVID-19. Looking at the study overall: Nucleic acid was either cDNA or gDNA, and it came from T cells, B-cell-depleted T cells, or PBMCs.

The CDR3 length is 12 residues. CDR1 is SEHNR and CDR2 is FQNEAQ in the germline V gene (reference sequence). V lost 2 bases, J lost 8 bases, and 9 bases lay in between. Original processing methods: How many nucleated cells were present was estimated from reference gene primer amplification. Profiled with immunoSEQ multiplex PCR; TCRdb holds only in-frame clones, not every one. V, J and clone size were drawn from that table, and D and trimming were deduced from the DNA. The sample carries nearly 200,000 clones, around 81% recorded once. Either two negative PCRs, clearance, or symptom resolution qualified Cohort 3 donors as recovered.

The genes are TRBV7-9 and TRBJ1-2, with D uncertain. The sequencing input was PBMCs or T cells enriched from blood (not recorded which). This clonotype was obtained from a man aged 40-55 years who had recovered from COVID-19. CDR3 amino acids: CASSLPTGGYTF. In nucleotides, the CDR3 is TGTGCCAGCAGCTTACCCACGGGAGGCTACACCTTC. Full variable domain (outside the CDR3, taken from reference TRBV7-9 and TRBJ1-2): DTGVSQNPRHKITKRGQNVTFRCDPISEHNRLYWYRQTLGQGPEFLTYFQNEAQLEKSRLLSDRFSAERPKGSFSTLEIQRTEQGDSAMYLCASSLPTGGYTFGSGTRLTVV.